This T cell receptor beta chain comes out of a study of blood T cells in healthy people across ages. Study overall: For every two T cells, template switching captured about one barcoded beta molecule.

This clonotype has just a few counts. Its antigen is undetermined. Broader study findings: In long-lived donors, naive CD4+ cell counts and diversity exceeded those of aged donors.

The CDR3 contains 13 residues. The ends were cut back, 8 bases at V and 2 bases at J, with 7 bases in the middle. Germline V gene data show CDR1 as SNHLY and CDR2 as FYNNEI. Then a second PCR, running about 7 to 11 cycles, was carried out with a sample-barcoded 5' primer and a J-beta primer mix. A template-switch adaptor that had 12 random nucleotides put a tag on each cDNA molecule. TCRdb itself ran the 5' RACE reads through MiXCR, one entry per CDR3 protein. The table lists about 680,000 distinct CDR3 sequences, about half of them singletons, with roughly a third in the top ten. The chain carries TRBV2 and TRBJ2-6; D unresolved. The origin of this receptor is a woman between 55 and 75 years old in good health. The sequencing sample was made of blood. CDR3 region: CASLAAGANVLTF. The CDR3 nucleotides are TGTGCCAGCCTTGCGGCTGGGGCCAACGTCCTGACTTTC.